These T cell receptor beta chains were read from a single sample in a study of blood T cell repertoires in COVID-19. Assay used: immunoSEQ multiplex PCR; TCRdb lists only in-frame clones, some missing. The sample lists 110,000 or so clones, more than 80% seen once, with approximately 1.1% in the top ten. The sequenced sample was peripheral blood. These receptors came from a human donor in a cohort sampled during active COVID-19. Each CDR3 is given with its conserved first and last residue. The order of the fields is CDR3 protein, CDR3 DNA, J gene, clone size, V gene, D gene. A D gene is named only where the DNA matches it firmly. The listing skips clone size in some rows; elsewhere it reads once, few, many or a size class.

CASSSFSGINTEAFF | TGTGCCAGCAGCTCATTTTCCGGGATTAACACTGAAGCTTTCTTT | TRBJ1-1 | . | TRBV11-2 | .
CASGLESDNSPLHF | TGTGCTAGTGGTTTGGAATCCGATAATTCACCCCTCCACTTT | TRBJ1-6 | . | TRBV12-5 | .
CASSLGRQGVGNEKLFF | TGTGCCAGCAGCTTAGGGAGACAGGGTGTGGGGAATGAAAAACTGTTTTTT | TRBJ1-4 | . | TRBV11-2 | TRBD1
CASSPLNSGRRDTQYF | TGTGCCAGCTCACCCCTAAATAGCGGGCGGCGGGATACGCAGTATTTT | TRBJ2-3 | . | TRBV18 | TRBD2
CASSLPLGRGETQYF | TGTGCCAGCAGTTTGCCCCTGGGGAGGGGAGAGACCCAGTACTTC | TRBJ2-5 | . | TRBV28 | TRBD2
CASSQSVTVNTEAFF | TGCGCCAGCAGTCAATCGGTAACGGTGAACACTGAAGCTTTCTTT | TRBJ1-1 | . | TRBV23-1 | .
CASSLTTGDYGYTF | TGTGCCAGCAGCCTTACGACAGGGGACTATGGCTACACCTTC | TRBJ1-2 | once | TRBV7-2 | TRBD1
CASSQSPGSGEGQETQYF | TGTGCCAGCAGCCAAAGCCCTGGTAGCGGGGAGGGTCAAGAGACCCAGTACTTC | TRBJ2-5 | . | TRBV3-1/TRBV3-2 | TRBD2
CASSLQPQGRSTYGYTF | TGCGCCAGCAGCCTCCAACCGCAGGGGAGAAGTACCTATGGCTACACCTTC | TRBJ1-2 | . | TRBV4-1 | .
CASSPRTSGRANEQFF | TGTGCCAGCAGCCCTCGGACTAGCGGGAGGGCCAATGAGCAGTTCTTC | TRBJ2-1 | once | TRBV7-9 | TRBD2
CASRRTSDTQYF | TGTGCCAGCAGAAGGACTTCAGATACGCAGTATTTT | TRBJ2-3 | . | TRBV7-2 | .
CASSPRGGRGETQYF | TGTGCCAGTAGTCCACGTGGCGGGAGGGGGGAGACCCAGTACTTC | TRBJ2-5 | . | TRBV19 | TRBD2